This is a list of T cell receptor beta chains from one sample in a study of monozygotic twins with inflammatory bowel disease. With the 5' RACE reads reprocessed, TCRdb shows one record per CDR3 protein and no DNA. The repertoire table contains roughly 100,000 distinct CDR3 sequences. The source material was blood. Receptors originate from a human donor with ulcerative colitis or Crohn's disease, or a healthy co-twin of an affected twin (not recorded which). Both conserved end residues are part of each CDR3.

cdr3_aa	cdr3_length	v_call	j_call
CATSRRQPQGNIQYF	15	TRBV15	TRBJ2-4
CASSLRSSGGLYGYTF	16	TRBV5-5	TRBJ1-2
CASGGTSGRYGDTQYF	16	TRBV28	TRBJ2-3
CATESGGSTDTQYF	14	TRBV24-1	TRBJ2-3
CASSQYPGTGSSGANVLTF	19	TRBV4-1	TRBJ2-6
CASSFPYEQYF	11	TRBV5-6	TRBJ2-7
CASSTSGRREQFF	13	TRBV19	TRBJ2-1
CASSLGLQLGPSSYEQYF	18	TRBV5-1	TRBJ2-7
CASSQNLRTGQETQYF	16	TRBV3-1	TRBJ2-5
CASRRSLGDEQFF	13	TRBV12-3/TRBV12-4	TRBJ2-1
CSVEGQIQETQCF	13	TRBV29-1	TRBJ2-5
CSARDNPAPGQILIYGYTF	19	TRBV20-1	TRBJ1-2
CASSYSVRGWTGELFF	16	TRBV6-5	TRBJ2-2
CASSKLAGETYEQYF	15	TRBV4-3	TRBJ2-7
CASSLGSLSPLHF	13	TRBV27	TRBJ1-6
CSVESWDRSGANVLTF	16	TRBV29-1	TRBJ2-6
CASNTGRNEKLFF	13	TRBV9	TRBJ1-4
CASSKTTGFSGANVLTF	17	TRBV25-1	TRBJ2-6
CASNPGHRNNEQFF	14	TRBV5-5	TRBJ2-1
CASSARQGNTGELFF	15	TRBV6-1	TRBJ2-2
CASSYSSGANVLTF	14	TRBV6-2/TRBV6-3	TRBJ2-6
CASQNRDIDTQYF	13	TRBV6-2/TRBV6-3	TRBJ2-3
CPSSGSEETQYF	12	TRBV10-2	TRBJ2-5
CASSIEATITYEQYF	15	TRBV19	TRBJ2-7
CSVDHGYITDTQYF	14	TRBV29-1	TRBJ2-3
CASSLIFNTQYF	12	TRBV7-2	TRBJ2-3
CASSQYSNQPQHF	13	TRBV5-1	TRBJ1-5
CASSQITHRGRLVEQYF	17	TRBV23-1	TRBJ2-7
CASSQDIDREQYF	13	TRBV4-2	TRBJ2-7
CASSSAAGGGLKAFF	15	TRBV27	TRBJ1-1
CASSPTAQPNTEAFF	15	TRBV18	TRBJ1-1